This paragraph covers one TCR beta chain sequence. Its specificity is unknown. 13 Jbeta primers and 60 Vbeta primers were used for the PCR. Assay used: immunoSEQ multiplex PCR; TCRdb lists only in-frame clones, some missing. The sample data list around 210,000 clones. This sample was included in a study of cytomegalovirus exposure and HLA in healthy donors. Study-wide findings and caveats: Reported findings show TCR beta sequences accurately forecast HLA-A and HLA-B alleles in most subjects. In a later analysis, an Asian-associated ancestry cluster reportedly showed fewer N-insertions than the 666-donor mean. Later, TCR association rates were found to vary by HLA locus, highest for DRB1 and lowest for HLA-C.

CDR3 length: 12 amino acids. Trimming pared 2 bases from V and 8 bases from J, leaving 9 bases between. Germline-derived CDR1 and CDR2 are LNHDA and SQIVND (reference sequence). The sequencing input was PBMCs. The source of this sequence is a woman aged 30 to 39 in good health and CMV-seropositive. The chain joins TRBV19 to TRBJ1-2; no clear D gene. DNA of the CDR3: TGTGCCAGTAGTATAAGGCTCGGGGGCTACACCTTC. Amino acid sequence: CASSIRLGGYTF.